This TCR beta chain was obtained from a study of cytomegalovirus exposure and HLA in healthy donors. Across the study: The Caucasian-associated ancestry cluster held roughly 78% of approximately 400 genotyped donors. Study-level points and caveats: The majority of TCR sequences were rare, yet some public TCRs appeared in many donors. Per a prior analysis, the majority of TCR beta V segments were productive roughly 87% or roughly 30% of the time.

A remark on this clone: Its antigen is still unknown.

CDR1 SGDLS and CDR2 YYNGEE come from the germline V gene. The CDR3 is 15 amino acids. Trimming left V 3 bases short and J 2 bases short, with 13 bases between. PCR amplification relied on 60 Vbeta primers (plus 13 Jbeta primers). Some clones are missing from TCRdb's copy, which holds only in-frame ones; the method was immunoSEQ multiplex PCR. The sample has just over 150,000 clones; 80% to 90% are singletons. The source is a woman younger than 35 in good health and CMV-seronegative. The V gene is TRBV9, the J gene TRBJ2-3; tentative D call: TRBD2 (5 bases). The source material was PBMCs. The CDR3 sequence is CASSAGSQFTDTQYF. As DNA, the CDR3 is TGTGCCAGCAGCGCTGGGAGCCAATTCACAGATACGCAGTATTTT.